Only a few counts were recorded for the clone carrying this T cell receptor (beta chain). Its specificity is not known. Each CDR3 protein is one row after TCRdb ran MiXCR on the RT-PCR reads. The table lists a few hundred thousand distinct CDR3 sequences, approximately 15% of them singletons. This CDR3 comprises 15 residues. The V end lost 5 bases, the J end lost 5 bases, and 18 bases lay between the germline ends. Germline V gene data show CDR1 as SEHNR and CDR2 as FQNEAQ (reference sequence). This sample was included in a study of response to subunit inactivated influenza vaccine. Findings of the study overall: A suggestion made by the authors is that each seasonal influenza vaccination recruits few new T cells.

The sequence came from a man between 45 and 60 years old who received an inactivated influenza vaccine. The sample was PBMCs from blood, taken less than 13 days after vaccination. The chain couples TRBV7-9 to TRBJ1-1, with a possible D match to TRBD1 (6 bases). CDR3 amino acids: CASSPQGRGRTEAFF. DNA for the CDR3: TGTGCCAGCAGCCCCCAGGGGAGGGGAAGGACTGAAGCTTTCTTT.